This T cell receptor beta chain derives from a study of breast tumors, draining lymph nodes, adjacent tissues. Samples came from axillary lymph nodes draining the breast cancer. Overall study findings and caveats: The data were judged consistent with most tumor T cells coming from lymph node and expanding in tumor. Data only fit, rather than demonstrated, lymph node origin of most tumor T cells. Compared with lymph nodes, tumors were less diverse; compared with nontumor tissue, more. Luminal-like breast cancer showed significantly greater tumor-nontumor repertoire similarity than basal-like breast cancer did.

On this clonotype: What it recognizes is unknown. This may stem from a read error, because a much larger clone lies one nucleotide away.

The germline V gene has CDR1 SEHNR and CDR2 FQNEAQ (reference sequence). This CDR3 spans 16 amino acids. V dropped 10 bases and J dropped 6; count of bases not matched to a gene: 16. Each CDR3 protein is one row after TCRdb ran MiXCR on the multiplex PCR reads. The sample records about 150,000 distinct CDR3 sequences, approximately 29% being singletons. Input material: axillary lymph node tissue. The chain links TRBV7-9 to TRBJ2-3; 10 bases line up with TRBD2. The receptor's source is a female donor with breast cancer. Some clones in this sample may be carry-over from other donors' samples. This chain's CDR3 is CAISAGLAGAADTQYF. The CDR3 DNA reads as TGTGCCATCAGTGCGGGGCTAGCGGGAGCGGCTGATACGCAGTATTTT.